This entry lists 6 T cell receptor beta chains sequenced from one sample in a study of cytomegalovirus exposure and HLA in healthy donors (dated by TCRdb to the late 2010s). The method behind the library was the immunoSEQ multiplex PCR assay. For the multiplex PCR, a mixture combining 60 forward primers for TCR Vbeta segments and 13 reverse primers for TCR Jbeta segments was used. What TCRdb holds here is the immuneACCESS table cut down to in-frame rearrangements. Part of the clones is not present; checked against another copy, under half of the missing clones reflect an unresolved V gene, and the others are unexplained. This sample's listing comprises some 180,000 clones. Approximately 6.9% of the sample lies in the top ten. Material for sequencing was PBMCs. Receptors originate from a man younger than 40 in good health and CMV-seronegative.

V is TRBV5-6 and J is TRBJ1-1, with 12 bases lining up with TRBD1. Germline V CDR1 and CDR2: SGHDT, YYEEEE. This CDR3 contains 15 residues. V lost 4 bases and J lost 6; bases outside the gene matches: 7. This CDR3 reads CASSHAGTGGAEAFF. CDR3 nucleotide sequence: TGTGCCAGCAGCCACGCCGGGACAGGGGGCGCTGAAGCTTTCTTT.

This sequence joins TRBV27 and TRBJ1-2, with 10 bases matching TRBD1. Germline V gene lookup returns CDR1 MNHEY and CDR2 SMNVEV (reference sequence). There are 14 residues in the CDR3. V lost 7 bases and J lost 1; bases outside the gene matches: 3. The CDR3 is CASTGTGDNYGYTF. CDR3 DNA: TGTGCCAGCACCGGGACAGGGGATAACTATGGCTACACCTTC.

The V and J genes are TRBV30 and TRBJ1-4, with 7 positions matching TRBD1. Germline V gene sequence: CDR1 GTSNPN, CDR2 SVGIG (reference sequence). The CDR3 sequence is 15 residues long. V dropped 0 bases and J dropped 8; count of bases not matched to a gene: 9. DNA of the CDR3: TGTGCCTGGAGTGTACTAAGGGGGCGAGGAGAAAAACTGTTTTTT. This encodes CAWSVLRGRGEKLFF.

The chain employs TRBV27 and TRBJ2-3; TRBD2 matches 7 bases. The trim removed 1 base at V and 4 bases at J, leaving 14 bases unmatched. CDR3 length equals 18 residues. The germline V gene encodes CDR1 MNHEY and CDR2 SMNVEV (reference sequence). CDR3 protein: CASSLLTTLSGVADTQYF. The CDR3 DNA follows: TGTGCCAGCAGTTTATTGACCACCTTGAGCGGGGTGGCAGATACGCAGTATTTT.

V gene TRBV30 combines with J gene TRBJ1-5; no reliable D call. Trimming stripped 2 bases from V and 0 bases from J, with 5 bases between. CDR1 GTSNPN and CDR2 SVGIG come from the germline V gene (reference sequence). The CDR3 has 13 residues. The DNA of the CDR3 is TGTGCCTGGAGTCCCATTAGCAATCAGCCCCAGCATTTT. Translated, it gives CAWSPISNQPQHF.

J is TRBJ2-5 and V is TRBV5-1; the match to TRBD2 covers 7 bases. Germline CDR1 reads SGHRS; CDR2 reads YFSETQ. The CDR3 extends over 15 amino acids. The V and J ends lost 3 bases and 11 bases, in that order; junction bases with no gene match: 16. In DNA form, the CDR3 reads TGCGCCAGCAGCTCCGGAGCGGGACCCCTGGGTGAGCAGTACTTC. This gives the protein CASSSGAGPLGEQYF.